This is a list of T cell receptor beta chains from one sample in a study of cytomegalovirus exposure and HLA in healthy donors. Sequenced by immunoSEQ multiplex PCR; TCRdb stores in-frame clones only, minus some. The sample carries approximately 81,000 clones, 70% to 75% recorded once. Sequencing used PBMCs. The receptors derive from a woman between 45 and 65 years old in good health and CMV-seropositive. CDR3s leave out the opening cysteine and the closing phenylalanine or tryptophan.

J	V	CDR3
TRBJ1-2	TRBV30	AWSVPDYGYT
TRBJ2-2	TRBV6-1	AAGSWSTGELF
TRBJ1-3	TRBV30	AWSVQRNTIY
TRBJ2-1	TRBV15	ATSGRDRLWNEQF
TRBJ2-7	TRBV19	ASSANRGPYEQY
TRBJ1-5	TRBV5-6	ASSTGQGDDSNQPQH
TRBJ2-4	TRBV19	ASSWRLAGGDIQY
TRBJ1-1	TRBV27	ASSSGWLTEAF
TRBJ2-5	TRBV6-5	ASSYSQVGETQY
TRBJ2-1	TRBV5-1	ASSLLAGGSNEQF
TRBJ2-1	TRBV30	AWSPGRTSGAGKQF
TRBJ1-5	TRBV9	ASSVGGDSNQPQH
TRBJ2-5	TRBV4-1	ASSQGLGTAQETQY
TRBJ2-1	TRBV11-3	ASSLLAGAGEF
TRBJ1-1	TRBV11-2	ASSLQLAGGEGPEAF
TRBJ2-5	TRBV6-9	ASSPPMETQY
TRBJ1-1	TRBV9	ASSVGGPEAF
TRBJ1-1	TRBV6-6	ASSYVVSEAF
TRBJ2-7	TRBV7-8	ASSHRRNSYEQY
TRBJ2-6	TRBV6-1	ASSELTANSGANVLT
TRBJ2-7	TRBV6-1	ASMWAGGNSYEQY
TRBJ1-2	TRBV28	ASSLAGIGYT
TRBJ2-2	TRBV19	ASRGELNTGELF
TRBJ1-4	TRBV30	AWSPRRGDNEKLF
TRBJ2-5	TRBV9	ASSVEGQVGETQY
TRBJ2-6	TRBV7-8	ASSRSRGGGANVLT
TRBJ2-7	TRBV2	ASSLNGEQY
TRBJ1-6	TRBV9	ASSNGGSPLH
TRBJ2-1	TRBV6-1	ASSDPTSGDNEQF
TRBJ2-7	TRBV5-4	ASPSQDRYEQY
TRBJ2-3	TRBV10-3	AATRDLSDTQY
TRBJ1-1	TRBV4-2	ASSQDRDTEAF
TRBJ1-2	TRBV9	ASSPQIYGYT
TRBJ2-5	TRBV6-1	ASSEWEGRETQY
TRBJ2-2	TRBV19	ASKIGVSEELF
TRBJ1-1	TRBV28	ASSFAGNTEAF